The clone carrying this TCR beta chain was detected ten times or more. No antigen is known for it. Only patients with CD8+CD57+ cell expansion on flow cytometry were chosen for sequencing. Therapy had not been given to patients before blood sampling. Investigators profiled TCR beta VDJ and CDR3 from genomic DNA template. MiXCR, run by TCRdb on the reads, gives a single entry per CDR3 protein. The sample holds about 160,000 distinct CDR3 sequences; roughly 48% are singletons and the top ten take roughly 2.8%. This specimen belongs to a study of CD8+CD57+ T cells in acquired aplastic anemia. Whole-study findings and limits: A significant difference in CD8+ Simpson's diversity between patients and controls was not found. Under 35 was the count of CD8+ CDR3 sequences that patients shared with controls.

The CDR3 runs to 11 residues. From germline, CDR1 is SGHRS and CDR2 YFSETQ. The V end was cut by 5 bases, the J end by 7 bases, with 7 bases between. This clonotype was obtained from a human donor with aplastic anemia. Sequencing was done on a sample of sorted CD4+, CD8+, or CD8+CD57+ T cells (not recorded which) from PBMCs. The V gene is TRBV5-1, the J gene TRBJ2-1, with D unresolved. CDR3 region: CASRRENEQFF. CDR3 nucleotides: TGCGCCAGCAGGCGAGAGAATGAGCAGTTCTTC.